Sequencing of this T cell receptor (beta chain) was carried out in a study of T cells in localized non-small cell lung cancer. Germline CDR1 reads SEHNR; CDR2 reads FQNEAQ (reference sequence). Deletions cut 3 bases from V and 8 bases from J, with 23 bases between. The CDR3 sequence is 17 residues long. TCRdb's copy holds only in-frame clones and misses some; the assay was immunoSEQ multiplex PCR. The repertoire holds about 54,000 clones, with around four fifths as singletons. This chain links TRBV7-9 with TRBJ2-1; possible D gene TRBD2, 7 bases. The receptor comes from a female donor older than 55 with stage II squamous cell lung carcinoma. The material was peripheral blood, obtained before any cancer treatment. The CDR3 sequence: CASSLLGGPSEFDEQFF. The CDR3 nucleotides read TGTGCCAGCAGCTTGTTGGGGGGGCCCTCCGAGTTTGATGAGCAGTTCTTC.